This T cell receptor (beta chain) was profiled in a study of T cell responses to AZD1222 COVID-19 vaccine (dated by TCRdb to 2020 to 2022). Looking at the study overall: AZD1222 recipients given second doses at about 4 weeks or at about 12 weeks were pooled, since spike-specific TCR depth and breadth were not found to differ between the two schedules. A total of around 240 trial participants underwent TCR sequencing, of whom about 200 received two doses of AZD1222 and around 26 received two doses of the MenACWY control vaccine. Enrollment into the trials was organized by age into subgroups of 18-55, 56-69 and 70-plus years, and those subgroups contained approximately 150, 30 and 60 TCR-sequenced participants, respectively.

The time point label for this specimen denotes: baseline before first vaccination. Vaccinee samples came from UK trials COV001 and COV002, including a single-blind randomized controlled phase 2/3 trial of AZD1222 (ChAdOx1 nCoV-19) in healthy adults. For TCRbeta chain sequencing, PBMC samples from trial participants were taken at day 0 and at day 28 after the second dose. At the junction V is shortened by 7 bases and J by 1 base, with 11 bases in between. The germline V gene gives CDR1 as MNHEY and CDR2 as SVGAGI. The CDR3 runs 14 amino acids, cysteine and phenylalanine included. CDR3 DNA is the only sequence kept; it has 42 bases, read in frame from the first base. What the work shows at the level of the full study, not this receptor alone: In the small 56-69-year group, the increase in depth fell short of significance, most likely because of low power. After two AZD1222 doses, both the breadth and the depth of spike-specific TCRs were significantly higher than at day 0 and than in MenACWY recipients. Conclusions about previously exposed vaccinees are limited because only five to seven AZD1222 recipients were SARS-CoV-2 seropositive at baseline. CD4 TCRs associated with the vaccine covered the entire spike protein, and the dominant responses were in regions 160-218 and 743-854. Participants were mostly white British and included more females than males, and it was suggested by the authors that clonal diversity may have been underestimated. No day 14 peak-response samples were available, so repertoires were characterized only after the peak T cell response. Reportedly, close to half of the unique spike-specific TCRs recognized epitopes lying outside the regions that are mutated in the B.1.351 and B.1.1.7 variants.

The CDR3 regions of human TCRbeta chains were analyzed by immunosequencing. The published analysis was carried out like this. Repertoire TCRs were checked for matches against a reference library of SARS-CoV-2-specific TCRs that had been generated using the MIRA antigen-specificity platform. Breadth was defined as the fraction of unique TCRs that were SARS-CoV-2-associated, and depth was defined as the fraction of total T cells that were SARS-CoV-2-associated. Using the MIRA data, every spike-specific TCR was mapped to the spike region that the TCR reacted to and assigned to either a CD4 or a CD8 class. Log10-transformed breadth and depth values were compared by one-way ANOVA with Sidak's multiple comparisons tests. The table comes from immuneACCESS by way of TCRdb, which keeps in-frame sequences with V and J called. Part of the clones is missing from these tables; in studies checked, under half for an unresolved V gene and the rest for unknown reasons. The DNA gave D and trimming, while V, J and clone size come from that table. This sample lists approximately 73,000 clones; around 83% were detected once. Over 7.5% of the sample comes from the top ten.

Concerning this clone: Its antigen is unknown. Base qualities are not recorded, but no much larger clone differs from it by a single base. Other DNA sequences of this sample code for an identical CDR3.

This receptor chain uses TRBV6-5 and TRBJ1-5; the D gene identity is not certain. The sample was peripheral blood, taken on day 0 of AZD1222 vaccination. This receptor was identified in an adult in good health. This receptor has the CDR3 CASNPDRSNQPQHF. The sequenced DNA: TGTGCCAGCAATCCGGACCGAAGCAATCAGCCCCAGCATTTT.